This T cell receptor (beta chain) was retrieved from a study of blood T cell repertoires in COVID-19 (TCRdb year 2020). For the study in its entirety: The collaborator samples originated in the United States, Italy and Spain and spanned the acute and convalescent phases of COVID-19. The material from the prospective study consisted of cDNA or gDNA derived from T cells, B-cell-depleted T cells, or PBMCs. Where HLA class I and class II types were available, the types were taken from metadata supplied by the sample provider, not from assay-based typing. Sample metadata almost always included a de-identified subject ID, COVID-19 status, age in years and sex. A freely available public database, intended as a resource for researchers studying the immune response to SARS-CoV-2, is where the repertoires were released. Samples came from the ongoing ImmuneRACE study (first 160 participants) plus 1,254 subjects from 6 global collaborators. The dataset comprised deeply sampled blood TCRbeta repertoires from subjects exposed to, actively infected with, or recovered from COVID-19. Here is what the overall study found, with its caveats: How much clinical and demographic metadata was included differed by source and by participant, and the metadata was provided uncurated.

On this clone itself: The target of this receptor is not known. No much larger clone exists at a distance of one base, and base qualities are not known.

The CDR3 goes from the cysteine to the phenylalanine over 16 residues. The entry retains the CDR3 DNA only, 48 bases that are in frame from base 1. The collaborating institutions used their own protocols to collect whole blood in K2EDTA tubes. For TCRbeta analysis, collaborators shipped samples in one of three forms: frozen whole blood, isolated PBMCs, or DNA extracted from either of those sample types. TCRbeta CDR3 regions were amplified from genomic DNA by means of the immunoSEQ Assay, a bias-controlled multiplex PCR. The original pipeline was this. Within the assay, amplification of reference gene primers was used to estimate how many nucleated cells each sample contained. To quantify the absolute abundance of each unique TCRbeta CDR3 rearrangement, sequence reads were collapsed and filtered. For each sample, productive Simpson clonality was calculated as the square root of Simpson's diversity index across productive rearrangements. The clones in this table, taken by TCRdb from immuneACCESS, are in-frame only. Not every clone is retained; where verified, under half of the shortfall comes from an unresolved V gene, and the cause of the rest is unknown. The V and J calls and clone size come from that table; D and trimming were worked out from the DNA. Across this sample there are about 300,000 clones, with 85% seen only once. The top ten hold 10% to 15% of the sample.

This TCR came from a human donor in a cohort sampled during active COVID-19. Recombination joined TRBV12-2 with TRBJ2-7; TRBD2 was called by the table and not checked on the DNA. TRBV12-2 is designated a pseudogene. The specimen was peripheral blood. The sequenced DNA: TGTGCAAGTCGCTTAGCCCAAAGCGGGGGGGATTACGAGCAGTACTTC. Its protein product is CASRLAQSGGDYEQYF.